The source of this TCR beta chain is a study of Ad26.COV2.S vaccination and SARS-CoV-2 variants. This clone was detected only once. Repertoires were generated with immunoSEQ multiplex PCR, while TCRdb's copy carries only in-frame clones and drops some. The sample consists of approximately 410,000 clones, around 92% of them appearing once. Treatment defined: approximately 18 received Ad26.COV2.S at low or high dose, single or two shots; about 5 received placebo; per-sample allocation not given. Vaccine and placebo recipients were sampled on day 63 after the first injection. Germline CDR1 and CDR2: LGHNA and YSLEER. This CDR3 region has 16 residues. V lost 3 bases, J lost 9 bases, and 9 bases stayed unmatched.

V and J are TRBV4-3 and TRBJ2-1, with 12 positions matching TRBD2. Source: peripheral blood, taken in a trial of Ad26.COV2.S vaccine versus placebo. This TCR was recovered from a person between 18 and 65 years old who received the Ad26.COV2.S COVID-19 vaccine or a placebo. The CDR3 sequence: CASSHLLAGGYGEQFF. CDR3 nucleotides: TGCGCCAGCAGCCATCTCCTAGCGGGGGGGTACGGTGAGCAGTTCTTC.